This is a list of T cell receptor beta chains from one sample in a study of shared clonotypes between healthy human individuals. Assay: immunoSEQ multiplex PCR; the TCRdb copy retains only in-frame clones and omits some. The profile shows about 1 million clones, under 80% of them singletons. Specimen: memory CD4+ T cells sorted from blood. Source of these receptors: a man between 18 and 35 years old in good health. Both conserved end residues are part of each CDR3. D genes are given only for firm matches. Only part of the rows carry a size: once, few, many, or a class if the clone is expanded.

cdr3_length j_call v_call d_call clone_size cdr3_nt cdr3_aa
15 TRBJ2-3 TRBV27 TRBD2 NA TGTGCCAGCAGAAGACTAGCGGGGATTACAGATACGCAGTATTTT CASRRLAGITDTQYF
14 TRBJ1-2 TRBV9 NA once TGTGCCAGCAAAGGACCCGCGAGCGGCTATGGCTACACCTTC CASKGPASGYGYTF
13 TRBJ2-5 TRBV19 NA NA TGTGCCAGTAGTCGAGAGTACACTAAGACCCAGTACTTC CASSREYTKTQYF
11 TRBJ1-1 TRBV20-1 NA NA TGCAGGGCCGTGAGGGCCACTGAAGCTTTCTTT CRAVRATEAFF
16 TRBJ2-3 TRBV7-2 NA NA TGTGCCAGCAGCCTTACAGGGCGACTATCGACAGATACGCAGTATTTT CASSLTGRLSTDTQYF
15 TRBJ1-3 TRBV5-6 NA NA TGTGCCAGCAGCCCCCAGGAAACAAGTGGAAACACCATATATTTT CASSPQETSGNTIYF
14 TRBJ2-3 TRBV5-1 NA NA TGCGCCAGCAGCTTGGTTCTAGCACCAGATACGCAGTATTTT CASSLVLAPDTQYF
14 TRBJ2-2 TRBV5-5 TRBD1 NA TGTGCCAGCAGCTTCGGGACAGGGTACGGGGAGCTGTTTTTT CASSFGTGYGELFF
14 TRBJ1-2 TRBV7-9 NA NA TGTGCCAGCAGCGAACAGGGAGTCGGCTATGGCTACACCTTC CASSEQGVGYGYTF
14 TRBJ2-5 TRBV18 TRBD2 NA TGTGCCAGCTCACCGGGAGGGCCGGGAGAGACCCAGTACTTC CASSPGGPGETQYF
15 TRBJ1-5 TRBV4-2 NA NA TGTGCCAGCAGCCAAGATTCGAGTGGGGGACAGCCCCAGCATTTT CASSQDSSGGQPQHF
16 TRBJ2-2 TRBV6-5 TRBD2 NA TGTGCCAGCAGTTATGGTAGCGGGGGGAATACCGGGGAGCTGTTTTTT CASSYGSGGNTGELFF
14 TRBJ2-7 TRBV5-1 TRBD2 NA TGCGCCAGCAGGCCGACTAGCGACTCCTACGAGCAGTACTTC CASRPTSDSYEQYF
14 TRBJ2-1 TRBV5-1 NA NA TGCGCCAGCAGCCCGCAGGGGGGATACGGTGAGCAGTTCTTC CASSPQGGYGEQFF
13 TRBJ1-5 TRBV5-4 TRBD1 NA TGTGCCAGCAGCACGGACAGGGGCCAGCCCCAGCATTTT CASSTDRGQPQHF
16 TRBJ1-4 TRBV11-2 NA NA TGTGCCAGCAGCTTCATGGGCCTTGCAACTAATGAAAAACTGTTTTTT CASSFMGLATNEKLFF
11 TRBJ1-1 TRBV29-1 NA NA TGCAGCGTTGGACGCCCCGGGGGAGCTTTCTTT CSVGRPGGAFF
13 TRBJ2-7 TRBV5-1 TRBD2 NA TGCGCCAGCAGCAGCAGCGGGGACTACGAGCAGTACTTC CASSSSGDYEQYF
16 TRBJ2-1 TRBV14 TRBD1 NA TGTGCCAGCAGCCAAGAAGGGGGCGTGGTGTACAATGAGCAGTTCTTC CASSQEGGVVYNEQFF
13 TRBJ2-7 TRBV7-2 TRBD1 few TGTGCCAGCAGTTGGGACAGCTCCTACGAGCAGTACTTC CASSWDSSYEQYF
15 TRBJ1-5 TRBV2 TRBD1 NA TGTGCCAGCAGGGGGACAGGGGAGTATGGACAGCCCCAGCATTTT CASRGTGEYGQPQHF
13 TRBJ1-3 TRBV6-6 NA NA TGTGCCAGCAGTCCCTGGCCGGGAAACACCATATATTTT CASSPWPGNTIYF
13 TRBJ2-2 TRBV19 NA NA TGTGCCAGCCACACCGCCTCGAGCGGGGAGCTGTTTTTT CASHTASSGELFF
16 TRBJ1-6 TRBV5-6 TRBD1 few TGTGCCAGCAGCGCCCGGGACAGCTCCTATAATTCACCCCTCCACTTT CASSARDSSYNSPLHF
14 TRBJ1-5 TRBV4-3 NA NA TGCGCCAGCAGCCAAGATTCATTGGGTCAGCCCCAGCATTTT CASSQDSLGQPQHF
11 TRBJ2-1 TRBV21-1 NA NA TGTGCCAGCAGCATGGGGGATGAGCAGTTCTTC CASSMGDEQFF
17 TRBJ2-2 TRBV5-1 TRBD2 NA TGCGCCAGCAGCTTAGGTAGCGGGGGTCAAAACACCGGGGAGCTGTTTTTT CASSLGSGGQNTGELFF
14 TRBJ2-6 TRBV2 NA NA TGTGCCAGCAGACAGGCTGCTGGGGCCAACGTCCTGACTTTC CASRQAAGANVLTF
12 TRBJ1-1 TRBV7-3 NA NA TGTGCCAGCAGCTCTGGCGGGGCAGGGGCCTTCTTT CASSSGGAGAFF
14 TRBJ1-6 TRBV18 NA NA TGTGCCAGCTCATCAGGACCGGGAGGGTCACCCCTCCACTTT CASSSGPGGSPLHF
16 TRBJ1-4 TRBV7-6 TRBD1 NA TGTGCCAGCAGCTTAGGAGGACAGGGGTCGCTAGGAAAACTGTTTTTT CASSLGGQGSLGKLFF
15 TRBJ2-5 TRBV6-1 NA NA TGTGCCAGCACCTTCTCCCGGGGGTCAGGAGAGACCCAGTACTTC CASTFSRGSGETQYF
16 TRBJ2-1 TRBV10-2 NA once TGCGCCAGCAGTGAGTATGGAATACCTTCTTACGGTGAGCAGTTCTTC CASSEYGIPSYGEQFF
12 TRBJ2-3 TRBV7-6 NA NA TGTGCCAGCAGCTTAGGCAAAGATACGCAGTATTTT CASSLGKDTQYF
15 TRBJ2-1 TRBV14 NA NA TGTGCCAGCAGCCCGGACATCTCAATCTACAATGAGCAGTTCTTC CASSPDISIYNEQFF
14 TRBJ1-2 TRBV28 NA NA TGTGCCAGCAGAGAGCAGGGACCTTCAGGTGGCTACACCTTC CASREQGPSGGYTF
15 TRBJ2-7 TRBV6-1 NA few TGTGCCAGCAGTGAATGGGAGACGCCCGCTTACGAGCAGTACTTC CASSEWETPAYEQYF
14 TRBJ1-6 TRBV7-2 TRBD1 NA TGTGCCAGCAGCCGGACAGGCGGCGATTCACCCCTCCACTTT CASSRTGGDSPLHF
14 TRBJ2-5 TRBV5-6 NA NA TGTGCCAGCAGCTTGCAGGGGCGGGAAGAGACCCAGTACTTC CASSLQGREETQYF
16 TRBJ2-2 TRBV13 TRBD2 NA TGTGCCAGCAGCCCCCATAGCGGGAGTAATACCGGGGAGCTGTTTTTT CASSPHSGSNTGELFF
18 TRBJ2-6 TRBV6-1 TRBD1 NA TGTGCCAGCAGTGCCACCGGGACAGGGTCTTCCGGGGCCAACGTCCTGACTTTC CASSATGTGSSGANVLTF
14 TRBJ2-7 TRBV15 NA NA TGTGCCACCAGCAGAGATCAGGCCGTTTACGAGCAGTACTTC CATSRDQAVYEQYF
16 TRBJ2-7 TRBV7-2 NA NA TGTGCCAGCAGCTTAGTAGCCGGCCAGAGCTCCTACGAGCAGTACTTC CASSLVAGQSSYEQYF
13 TRBJ1-6 TRBV10-3 TRBD1 NA TGTGCCATCCGGGACAGAGATTTTTCACCCCTCCACTTT CAIRDRDFSPLHF
14 TRBJ2-7 TRBV10-1 NA NA TGCGCCAGCAGTGAGGCAGTCCCTCCTCACGAGCAGTACTTC CASSEAVPPHEQYF